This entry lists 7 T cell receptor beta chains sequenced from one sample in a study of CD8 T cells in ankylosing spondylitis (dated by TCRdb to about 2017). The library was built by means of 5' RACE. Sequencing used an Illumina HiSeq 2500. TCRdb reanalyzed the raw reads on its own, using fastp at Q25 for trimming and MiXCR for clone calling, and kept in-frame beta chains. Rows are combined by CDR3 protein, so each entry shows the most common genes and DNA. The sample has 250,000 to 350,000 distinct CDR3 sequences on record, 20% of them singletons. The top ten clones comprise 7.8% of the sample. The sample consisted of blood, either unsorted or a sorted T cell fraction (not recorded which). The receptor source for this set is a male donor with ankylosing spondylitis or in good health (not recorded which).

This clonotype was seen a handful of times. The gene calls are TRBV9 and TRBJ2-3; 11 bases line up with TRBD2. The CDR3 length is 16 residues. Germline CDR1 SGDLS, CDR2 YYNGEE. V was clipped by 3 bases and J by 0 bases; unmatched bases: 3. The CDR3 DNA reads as TGTGCCAGCAGCGCCGGGACTAGCGGAAGCACAGATACGCAGTATTTT. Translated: CASSAGTSGSTDTQYF. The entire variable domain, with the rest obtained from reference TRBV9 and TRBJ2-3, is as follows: DSGVTQTPKHLITATGQRVTLRCSPRSGDLSVYWYQQSLDQGLQFLIQYYNGEERAKGNILERFSAQQFPDLHSELNLSSLELGDSALYFCASSAGTSGSTDTQYFGPGTRLTVL.

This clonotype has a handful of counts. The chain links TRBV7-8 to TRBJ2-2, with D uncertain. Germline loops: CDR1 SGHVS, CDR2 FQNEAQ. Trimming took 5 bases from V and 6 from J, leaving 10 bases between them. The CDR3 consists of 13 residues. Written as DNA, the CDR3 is TGTGCCAGCAGCCCTAGGACCCCCGGGGAGCTGTTTTTT. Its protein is CASSPRTPGELFF.

The CDR3 nucleotides are TGCGCCAGCAGCTTGTACACAGGGCGGAATTCACCCCTCCACTTT. Encoded protein: CASSLYTGRNSPLHF. The J gene is TRBJ1-6, the V gene TRBV5-1; D is possibly TRBD1 (6 bases). From germline, CDR1 is SGHRS and CDR2 YFSETQ. Trimming removed 1 base at V and 7 bases at J, with 12 bases between. The CDR3 spans 15 residues.

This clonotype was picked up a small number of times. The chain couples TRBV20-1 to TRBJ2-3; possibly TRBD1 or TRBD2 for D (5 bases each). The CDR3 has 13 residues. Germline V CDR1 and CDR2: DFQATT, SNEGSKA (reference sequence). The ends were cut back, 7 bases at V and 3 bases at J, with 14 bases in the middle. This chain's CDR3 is CSVTPGPTDTQYF. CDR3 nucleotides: TGCAGTGTCACCCCGGGACCGACAGATACGCAGTATTTT.

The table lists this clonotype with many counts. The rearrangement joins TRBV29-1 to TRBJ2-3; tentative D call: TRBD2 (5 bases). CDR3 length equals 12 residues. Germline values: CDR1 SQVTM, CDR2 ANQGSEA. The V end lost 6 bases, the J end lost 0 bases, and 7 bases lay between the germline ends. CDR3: CSVWRSTDTQYF. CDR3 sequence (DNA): TGCAGCGTCTGGAGGAGCACAGATACGCAGTATTTT.

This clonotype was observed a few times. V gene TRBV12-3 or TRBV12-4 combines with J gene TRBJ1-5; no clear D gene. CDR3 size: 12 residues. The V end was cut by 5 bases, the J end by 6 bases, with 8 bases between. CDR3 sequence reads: CASSISAQPQHF. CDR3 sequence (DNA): TGTGCCAGCAGTATATCGGCTCAGCCCCAGCATTTT.

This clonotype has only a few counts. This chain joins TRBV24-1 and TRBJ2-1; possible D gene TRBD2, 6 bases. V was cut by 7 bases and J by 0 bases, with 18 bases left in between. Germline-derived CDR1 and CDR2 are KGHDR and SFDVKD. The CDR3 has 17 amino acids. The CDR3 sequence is CATRDHGRGRSYNEQFF. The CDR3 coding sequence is TGTGCCACCAGGGATCATGGGCGGGGCCGCTCCTACAATGAGCAGTTCTTC.